This T cell receptor (beta chain) was documented in a study of blood T cell repertoires in COVID-19. Profiled with immunoSEQ multiplex PCR; TCRdb holds only in-frame clones, not every one. The table shows some 160,000 clones, with about four fifths occurring only once. Unmatched junction bases numbered 6, after V lost 1 base and J lost 6 bases. Germline values: CDR1 KGHSH, CDR2 LQKENI. The CDR3 sequence is 17 residues long. Source material: peripheral blood. The TCR was taken from an elderly woman with acute or convalescent COVID-19. The chain employs TRBV18 and TRBJ2-1; 13 nucleotides agree with TRBD2. The CDR3 coding sequence is TGTGCCAGCTCACCACAACTAGCGGGGGGGTCAGTCAATGAGCAGTTCTTC. Encoded protein: CASSPQLAGGSVNEQFF.